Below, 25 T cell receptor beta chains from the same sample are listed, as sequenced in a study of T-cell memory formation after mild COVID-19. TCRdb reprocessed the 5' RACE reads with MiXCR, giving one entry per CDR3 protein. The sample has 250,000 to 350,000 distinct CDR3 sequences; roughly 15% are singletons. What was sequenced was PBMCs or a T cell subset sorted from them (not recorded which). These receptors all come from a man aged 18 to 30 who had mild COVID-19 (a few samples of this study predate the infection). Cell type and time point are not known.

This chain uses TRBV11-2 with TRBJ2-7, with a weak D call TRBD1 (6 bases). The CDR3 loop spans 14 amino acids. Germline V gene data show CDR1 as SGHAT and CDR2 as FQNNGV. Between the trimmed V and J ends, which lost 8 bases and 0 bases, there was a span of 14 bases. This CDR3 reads CASGGVGSSYEQYV. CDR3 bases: TGTGCCAGCGGGGGCGTTGGAAGCTCCTACGAGCAGTACGTC.

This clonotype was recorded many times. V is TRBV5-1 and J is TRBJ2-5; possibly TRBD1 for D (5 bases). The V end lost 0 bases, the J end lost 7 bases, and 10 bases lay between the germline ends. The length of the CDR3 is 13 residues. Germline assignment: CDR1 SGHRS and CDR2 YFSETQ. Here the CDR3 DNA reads TGCGCCAGCAGCTTGGACCTGCAGGGGACCCAGTACTTC. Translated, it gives CASSLDLQGTQYF.

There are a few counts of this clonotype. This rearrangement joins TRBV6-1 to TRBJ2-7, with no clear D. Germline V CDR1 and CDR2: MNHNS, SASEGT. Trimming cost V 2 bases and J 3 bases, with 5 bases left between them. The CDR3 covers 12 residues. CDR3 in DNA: TGTGCCAGCAGTGAACTCCGCTACGAGCAGTACGTC. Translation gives CASSELRYEQYV.

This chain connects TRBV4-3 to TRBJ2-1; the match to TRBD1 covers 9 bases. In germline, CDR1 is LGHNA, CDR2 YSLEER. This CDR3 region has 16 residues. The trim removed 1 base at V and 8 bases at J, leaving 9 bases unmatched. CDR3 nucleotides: TGCGCCAGCAGCCAAGGGGGGTGGGACAGGGTCCATGAGCAGTTCTTC. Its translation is CASSQGGWDRVHEQFF.

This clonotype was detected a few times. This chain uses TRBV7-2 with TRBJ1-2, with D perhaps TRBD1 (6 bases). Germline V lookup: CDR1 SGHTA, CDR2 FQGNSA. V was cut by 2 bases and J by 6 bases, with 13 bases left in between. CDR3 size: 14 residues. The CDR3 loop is CASSLFQGLDGYTF. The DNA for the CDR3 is TGTGCCAGCAGCTTATTTCAGGGGCTAGATGGCTACACCTTC.

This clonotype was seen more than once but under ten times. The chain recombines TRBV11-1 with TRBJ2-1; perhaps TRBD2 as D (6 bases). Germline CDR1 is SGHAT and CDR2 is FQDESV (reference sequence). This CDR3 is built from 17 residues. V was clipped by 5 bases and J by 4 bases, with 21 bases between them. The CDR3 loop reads CASSLTTTGELYNEQFF. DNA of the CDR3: TGTGCCAGCAGCCTCACCACGACGGGGGAGTTATACAATGAGCAGTTCTTC.

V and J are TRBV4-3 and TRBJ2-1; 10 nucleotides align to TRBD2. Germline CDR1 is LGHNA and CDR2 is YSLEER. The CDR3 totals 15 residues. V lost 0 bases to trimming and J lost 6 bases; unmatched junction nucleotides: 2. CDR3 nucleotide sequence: TGCGCCAGCAGCCAAGATCGGACTAGCGGCAATGAGCAGTTCTTC. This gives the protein CASSQDRTSGNEQFF.

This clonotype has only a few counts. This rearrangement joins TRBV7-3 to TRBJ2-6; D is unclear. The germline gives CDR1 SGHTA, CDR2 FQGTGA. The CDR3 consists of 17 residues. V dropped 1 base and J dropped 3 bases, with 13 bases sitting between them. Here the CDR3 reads CASSLIGPWGGANVLTF. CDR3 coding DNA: TGTGCCAGCAGCTTAATCGGGCCATGGGGTGGGGCCAACGTCCTGACTTTC.

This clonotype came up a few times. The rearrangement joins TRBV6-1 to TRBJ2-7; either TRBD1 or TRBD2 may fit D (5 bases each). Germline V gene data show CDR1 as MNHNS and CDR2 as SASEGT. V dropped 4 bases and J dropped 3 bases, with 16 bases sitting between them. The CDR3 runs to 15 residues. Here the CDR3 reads CASSVLGDVVYEQYF. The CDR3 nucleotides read TGTGCCAGCAGTGTCCTAGGGGACGTGGTCTACGAGCAGTACTTC.

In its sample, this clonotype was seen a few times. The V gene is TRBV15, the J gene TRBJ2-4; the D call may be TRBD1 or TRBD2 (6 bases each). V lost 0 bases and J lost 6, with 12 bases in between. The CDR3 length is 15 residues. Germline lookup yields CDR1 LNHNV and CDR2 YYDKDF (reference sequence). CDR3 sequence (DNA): TGTGCCACCAGCAGAGAACAGGGAGGACCAAACATTCAGTACTTC. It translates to CATSREQGGPNIQYF.

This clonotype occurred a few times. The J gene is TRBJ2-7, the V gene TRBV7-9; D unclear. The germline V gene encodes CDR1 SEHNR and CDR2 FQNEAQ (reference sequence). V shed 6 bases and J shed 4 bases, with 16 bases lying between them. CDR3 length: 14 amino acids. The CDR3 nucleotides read TGTGCCAGCAGAGAGAATGAACAGAATTACGAGCAGTACTTC. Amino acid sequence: CASRENEQNYEQYF.

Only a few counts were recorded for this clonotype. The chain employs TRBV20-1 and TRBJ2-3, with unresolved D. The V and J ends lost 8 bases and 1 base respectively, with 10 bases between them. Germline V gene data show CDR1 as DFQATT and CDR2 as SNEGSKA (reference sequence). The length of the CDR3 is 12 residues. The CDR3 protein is CSTDAGTDTQYF. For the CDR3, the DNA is TGCAGTACTGACGCGGGCACAGATACGCAGTATTTT.

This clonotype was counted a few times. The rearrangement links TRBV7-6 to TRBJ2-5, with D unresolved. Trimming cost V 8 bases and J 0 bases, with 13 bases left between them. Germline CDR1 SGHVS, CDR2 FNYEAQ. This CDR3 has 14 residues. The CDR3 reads CASGRPKYQETQYF. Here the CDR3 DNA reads TGTGCCAGCGGCAGACCAAAATACCAAGAGACCCAGTACTTC.

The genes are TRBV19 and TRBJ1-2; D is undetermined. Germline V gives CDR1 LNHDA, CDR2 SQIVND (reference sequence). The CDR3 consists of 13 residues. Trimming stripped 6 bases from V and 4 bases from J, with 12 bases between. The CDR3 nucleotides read TGTGCCAGTAGGGGCTCGGCCCTCTATGGCTACACCTTC. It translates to CASRGSALYGYTF. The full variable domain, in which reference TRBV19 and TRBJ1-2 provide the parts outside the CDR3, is DGGITQSPKYLFRKEGQNVTLSCEQNLNHDAMYWYRQDPGQGLRLIYYSQIVNDFQKGDIAEGYSVSREKKESFPLTVTSAQKNPTAFYLCASRGSALYGYTFGSGTRLTVV.

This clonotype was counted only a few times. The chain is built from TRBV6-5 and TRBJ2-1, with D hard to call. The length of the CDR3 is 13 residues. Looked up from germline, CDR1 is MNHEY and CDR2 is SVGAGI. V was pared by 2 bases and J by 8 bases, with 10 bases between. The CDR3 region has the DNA TGTGCCAGCAGTTACCAGCTAGTGGATGAGCAGTTCTTC. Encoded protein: CASSYQLVDEQFF.

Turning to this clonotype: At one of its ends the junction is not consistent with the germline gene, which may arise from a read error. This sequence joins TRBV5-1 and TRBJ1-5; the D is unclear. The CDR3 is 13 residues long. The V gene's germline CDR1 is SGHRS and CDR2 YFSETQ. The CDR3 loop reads CASSLDGSQPQHF. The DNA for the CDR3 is TGCGCCAGCAGTTTGGACGGATCCCAGCCCCAGCATTTT.

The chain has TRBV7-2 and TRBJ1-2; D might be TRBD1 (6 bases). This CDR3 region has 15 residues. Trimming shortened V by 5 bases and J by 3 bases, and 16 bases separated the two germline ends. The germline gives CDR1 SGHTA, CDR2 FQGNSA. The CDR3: CASSPRQVMDYGYTF. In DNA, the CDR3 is TGTGCCAGCAGCCCCCGACAGGTCATGGACTATGGCTACACCTTC. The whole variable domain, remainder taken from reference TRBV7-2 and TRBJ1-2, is GAGVSQSPSNKVTEKGKDVELRCDPISGHTALYWYRQSLGQGLEFLIYFQGNSAPDKSGLPSDRFSAERTGGSVSTLTIQRTQQEDSAVYLCASSPRQVMDYGYTFGSGTRLTVV.

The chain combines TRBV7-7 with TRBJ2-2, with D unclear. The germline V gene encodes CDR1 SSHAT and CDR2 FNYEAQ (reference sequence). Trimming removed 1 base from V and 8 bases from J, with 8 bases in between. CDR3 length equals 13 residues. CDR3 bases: TGTGCCAGCAGCTTAGACGTCGCTGGGGAGCTGTTTTTT. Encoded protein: CASSLDVAGELFF.

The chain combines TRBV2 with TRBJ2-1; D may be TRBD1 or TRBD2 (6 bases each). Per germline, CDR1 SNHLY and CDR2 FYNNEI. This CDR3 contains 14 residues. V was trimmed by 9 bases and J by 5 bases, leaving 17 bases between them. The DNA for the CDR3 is TGTGCCAGGCAGGGAGGAGGGGGGCACAATGAGCAGTTCTTC. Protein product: CARQGGGGHNEQFF.

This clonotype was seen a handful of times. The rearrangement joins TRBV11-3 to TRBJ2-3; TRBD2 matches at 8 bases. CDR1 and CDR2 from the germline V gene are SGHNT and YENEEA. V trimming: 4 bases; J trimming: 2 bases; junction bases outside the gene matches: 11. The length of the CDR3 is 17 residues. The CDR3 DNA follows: TGTGCCAGCAGCTCCCGTTCGGGAGGGGTAGACACAGATACGCAGTATTTT. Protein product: CASSSRSGGVDTDTQYF.

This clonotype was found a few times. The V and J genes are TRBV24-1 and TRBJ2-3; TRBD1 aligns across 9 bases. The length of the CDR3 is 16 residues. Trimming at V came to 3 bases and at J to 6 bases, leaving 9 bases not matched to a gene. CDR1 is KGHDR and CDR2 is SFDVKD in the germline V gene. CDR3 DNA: TGTGCCACCAGTGATGCCGGGACAGGGAGTAGGGATACGCAGTATTTT. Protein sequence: CATSDAGTGSRDTQYF.

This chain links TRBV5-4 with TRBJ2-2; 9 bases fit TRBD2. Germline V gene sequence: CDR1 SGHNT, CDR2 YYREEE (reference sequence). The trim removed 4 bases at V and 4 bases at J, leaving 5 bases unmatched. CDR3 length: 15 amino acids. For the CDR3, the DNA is TGTGCCAGCAGCAAAAGCGGGGGGTCCACCGGGGAGCTGTTTTTT. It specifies CASSKSGGSTGELFF.

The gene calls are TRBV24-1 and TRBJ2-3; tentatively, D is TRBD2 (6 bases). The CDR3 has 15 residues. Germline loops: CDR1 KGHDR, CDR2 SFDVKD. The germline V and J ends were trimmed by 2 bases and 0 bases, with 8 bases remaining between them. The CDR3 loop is CATSDSTRSTDTQYF. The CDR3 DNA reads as TGTGCCACCAGTGATTCGACTAGAAGCACAGATACGCAGTATTTT.

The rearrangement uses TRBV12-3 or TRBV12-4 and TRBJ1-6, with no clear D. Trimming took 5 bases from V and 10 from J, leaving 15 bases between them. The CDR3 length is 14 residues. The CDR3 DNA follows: TGTGCCAGCAGTCTGGATCGGGGAGTCTCACCCCTCCACTTT. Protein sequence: CASSLDRGVSPLHF.

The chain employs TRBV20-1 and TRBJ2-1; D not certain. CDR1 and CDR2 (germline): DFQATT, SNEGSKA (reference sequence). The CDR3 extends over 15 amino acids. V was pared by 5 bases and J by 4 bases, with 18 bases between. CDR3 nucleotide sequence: TGCAGTGCTTCCTTAAGCCTCCGGACGTACAATGAGCAGTTCTTC. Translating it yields CSASLSLRTYNEQFF.